The 19 T cell receptor beta chains given below trace back to one sample, sequenced in a study of CD8+ T cells in alopecia areata. Treatment defined: oral pan-JAK inhibitor, 5-10 mg twice daily. Extraction and reverse transcription of RNA yielded cDNA as the sequencing template. Produced via immunoSEQ multiplex PCR; TCRdb's table is partial and in-frame only. The data contain approximately 140,000 clones, 82% of them seen just once; the ten biggest clones take up 25%. This specimen was CD8+ T cells sorted from blood, taken at week 4, from a patient treated with tofacitinib. The receptors stem from a human donor with alopecia areata.

This rearrangement joins TRBV29-1 to TRBJ2-3; 7 bases are shared with TRBD2. With 1 base clipped from V and 7 bases from J, the junction kept 17 bases outside the gene matches. The germline V gene encodes CDR1 SQVTM and CDR2 ANQGSEA. The CDR3 spans 17 residues. Here the CDR3 DNA reads TGCAGCGTTGAAGGTCTAAGGGGAGGGAACGGTGAAAATACGCAGTATTTT. Amino acid sequence: CSVEGLRGGNGENTQYF.

This sequence joins TRBV4-1 and TRBJ2-6, with TRBD1 matching 7 bases. Germline V lookup: CDR1 MGHRA, CDR2 YSYEKL. This CDR3 comprises 16 residues. J was trimmed by 2 bases and V by 2 bases; bases with no gene match: 3. CDR3 sequence: CASSQHDRAGANVLTF. The CDR3 DNA follows: TGCGCCAGCAGCCAACATGACAGGGCTGGGGCCAACGTCCTGACTTTC.

V usage is TRBV10-2 and J usage is TRBJ2-6; D is unclear. V lost 2 bases, J lost 9 bases, and 8 bases lay in between. The CDR3 sequence is 13 residues long. The germline CDR1 and CDR2 sequences are WSHSY and SAAADI. CDR3 nucleotides: TGCGCCAGCAGTGAGGTTTCCAGCAACGTCCTGACTTTC. Amino acid sequence: CASSEVSSNVLTF.

The sample holds one count of this clone. The CDR3 protein is CASSLGQGSYEQYF. In DNA, the CDR3 is TGTGCCAGCAGCCTCGGACAGGGGTCCTACGAGCAGTACTTC. The chain is built from TRBV6-5 and TRBJ2-7, with 9 bases that match TRBD1. Losses at the gene ends were 6 bases for V and 1 base for J; bases not matched to a gene: 4. The length of the CDR3 is 14 residues. Per the germline V gene, CDR1 is MNHEY and CDR2 is SVGAGI.

This chain connects TRBV5-1 to TRBJ2-2; D unclear. The germline V gene encodes CDR1 SGHRS and CDR2 YFSETQ. Trimming cost V 4 bases and J 1 base, with 14 bases left between them. The CDR3 is 16 residues long. This CDR3 is CASSPMGDGNTGELFF. The DNA for the CDR3 is TGCGCCAGCAGCCCCATGGGTGACGGGAACACCGGGGAGCTGTTTTTT. The full variable domain, with the rest looked up from reference TRBV5-1 and TRBJ2-2, is KAGVTQTPRYLIKTRGQQVTLSCSPISGHRSVSWYQQTPGQGLQFLFEYFSETQRNKGNFPGRFSGRQFSNSRSEMNVSTLELGDSALYLCASSPMGDGNTGELFFGEGSRLTVL.

The chain carries TRBV27 and TRBJ2-5; no definite D call. This CDR3 has 15 amino acids. Trimming pared 2 bases from V and 0 bases from J, leaving 10 bases between. CDR1 MNHEY and CDR2 SMNVEV come from the germline V gene (reference sequence). The CDR3 DNA reads TGTGCCAGCAGTTTAACTACCCCGTACCAAGAGACCCAGTACTTC. This gives the protein CASSLTTPYQETQYF.

The chain combines TRBV4-3 with TRBJ2-5; D may be TRBD1 (5 bases). Trimming took 1 base from V and 0 from J, leaving 6 bases between them. The CDR3 length is 14 residues. Per germline, CDR1 LGHNA and CDR2 YSLEER. In DNA, the CDR3 is TGCGCCAGCAGCCAAGCGACAGACCAAGAGACCCAGTACTTC. This codes for CASSQATDQETQYF.

There are a few counts of this clone. CDR3 in amino acids: CASSPGTTSRTQYF. In nucleotides, the CDR3 is TGTGCCAGCAGTCCAGGGACTACCTCTCGGACGCAGTATTTT. This chain links TRBV6-5 with TRBJ2-3, with TRBD2 identical over 7 bases. CDR1 is MNHEY and CDR2 is SVGAGI in the germline V gene. The CDR3 is 14 amino acids. J gave up 9 bases and V 5 bases, and 11 bases lay outside the gene matches.

The CDR3 nucleotides are TGTGCCAGCAGCTTGATGGGACAGTGGTATGAGCAGTTCTTC. It codes for CASSLMGQWYEQFF. This chain joins TRBV7-9 and TRBJ2-1; 7 positions agree with TRBD1. V shed 3 bases, J shed 8 bases, and the junction held 7 bases outside the gene matches. The CDR3 runs 14 residues. CDR1 SEHNR and CDR2 FQNEAQ come from the germline V gene (reference sequence).

Turning to this clone: It may be a read error: a sequence one base away is much more abundant. The CDR3 DNA reads TGTGCCAGCAGCTTGGGTGAGACAGGAAGTCTCGCAGATACGCAGTATTTT. Translation gives CASSLGETGSLADTQYF. The chain links TRBV5-6 to TRBJ2-3, with D possibly TRBD1 on 6 matching bases. The CDR3 loop spans 17 amino acids. Trimming cost V 0 bases and J 4 bases, with 18 bases left between them. CDR1 and CDR2 from the germline V gene are SGHDT and YYEEEE.

The V call is TRBV6-1, the J call TRBJ2-2; TRBD1 matches at 8 bases. J lost 4 bases, V lost 10 bases, and 11 bases had no gene match. The CDR3 sequence is 15 residues long. Germline lookup yields CDR1 MNHNS and CDR2 SASEGT. CDR3 loop: CATRSRQGPTGELFF. The CDR3 nucleotides read TGTGCCACGCGCTCCAGACAGGGGCCCACCGGGGAGCTGTTTTTT.

The CDR3 DNA is TGTGCCAGCAGTTACTCCCGGCAGGGTGGTGGCTACACCTTC. Amino acid sequence: CASSYSRQGGGYTF. This chain joins TRBV6-6 and TRBJ1-2; weak D call: TRBD1 (5 bases). The CDR3 covers 14 residues. CDR1 MNHNY and CDR2 SVGAGI come from the germline V gene (reference sequence). V lost 0 bases and J 7 bases, leaving 12 bases between the germline ends.

The V call is TRBV2, the J call TRBJ2-4, with D possibly matching TRBD1 (6 bases). CDR1 and CDR2 from the germline V gene are SNHLY and FYNNEI. V was cut by 1 base and J by 0 bases, with 10 bases left in between. The CDR3 contains 16 residues. For the CDR3, the DNA is TGTGCCAGCAGTGAAGTGGGGGCATCAGCCAAAAACATTCAGTACTTC. Protein sequence: CASSEVGASAKNIQYF. The full variable domain, completed using reference TRBV2 and TRBJ2-4, is EPEVTQTPSHQVTQMGQEVILRCVPISNHLYFYWYRQILGQKVEFLVSFYNNEISEKSEIFDDQFSVERPDGSNFTLKIRSTKLEDSAMYFCASSEVGASAKNIQYFGAGTRLSVL.

J is TRBJ2-1 and V is TRBV6-5; D unclear. CDR3 length equals 14 residues. Germline assignment: CDR1 MNHEY and CDR2 SVGAGI. The V end was cut by 0 bases, the J end by 8 bases, with 11 bases between. CDR3 DNA: TGTGCCAGCAGTTACTCGGACCCGGGCGATGAGCAGTTCTTC. The encoded protein is CASSYSDPGDEQFF.

The rearrangement links TRBV6-1 to TRBJ1-2, with D perhaps matching TRBD1 (6 bases). CDR1 and CDR2 (germline): MNHNS, SASEGT. The V end was cut by 3 bases, the J end by 8 bases, with 13 bases between. This CDR3 is built from 13 residues. As DNA, the CDR3 is TGTGCCAGCAGTGATTACCCAGGGGACGGCTACACCTTC. Protein product: CASSDYPGDGYTF.

This chain uses TRBV15 with TRBJ2-7; TRBD1 agrees at 8 bases. Looked up from germline, CDR1 is LNHNV and CDR2 is YYDKDF (reference sequence). CDR3 length equals 15 residues. V was clipped by 5 bases and J by 0 bases; unmatched bases: 6. The chain's CDR3 is CATSPAGTGSYEQYF. Here the CDR3 DNA reads TGTGCCACCAGCCCGGCAGGGACAGGCTCCTACGAGCAGTACTTC.

This sequence joins TRBV4-2 and TRBJ1-1; TRBD1 is a possible D gene (5 bases). Trimming cost V 7 bases and J 5 bases, with 17 bases left between them. The germline gives CDR1 LGHNA, CDR2 YNFKEQ. The CDR3 consists of 14 residues. This CDR3 is CASIEAGGRTEAFF. The CDR3, as DNA: TGTGCCAGCATCGAGGCCGGGGGTCGGACTGAAGCTTTCTTT.

The gene calls are TRBV20-1 and TRBJ1-1; 8 positions match TRBD1. There are 10 residues in the CDR3. Germline V gene lookup returns CDR1 DFQATT and CDR2 SNEGSKA (reference sequence). The V and J ends lost 4 bases and 14 bases, in that order; junction bases with no gene match: 6. CDR3 protein: CSAMGQEVFF. DNA for the CDR3: TGCAGTGCTATGGGACAGGAGGTATTCTTT.

The rearrangement joins TRBV15 to TRBJ1-1, with D unclear. The germline V gene has CDR1 LNHNV and CDR2 YYDKDF (reference sequence). V gave up 4 bases and J gave up 1 base, with 10 bases separating them. The CDR3 extends over 14 amino acids. The CDR3 is CATSIDGRNTEAFF. The CDR3 nucleotides read TGTGCCACCAGCATCGACGGGCGGAACACTGAAGCTTTCTTT.